This paragraph reports one TCR beta chain. This clonotype appeared many times. The antigen this receptor binds is unknown. Per-nucleotide qualities are absent, and no much larger clonotype sits a single base away. The sample originates from a study of neurological immune-mediated disorders (dated by TCRdb to the late 2010s). Looking at the study overall: Peripheral blood TCR-beta repertoires from HTLV-I-associated myelopathy (HAM/TSP) patients, multiple sclerosis patients and healthy controls were compared by UMI-based sequencing. The 95 to 120 TCR-beta libraries included longitudinal samples, technical triplicates and paired sorted CD4+ and CD8+ T-cell subsets alongside PBMC samples. Of the 68 subjects in the cohort, some 15 were HAM/TSP patients, about 34 were multiple sclerosis patients, and 20 were healthy controls. What the study reported, not specific to this receptor: No identical CDR3 amino acid sequences were found to be shared among expanded clones across subjects, suggesting that TCR-beta repertoires were private in all groups. The highest TCR clonal expansion was observed in HAM/TSP patients, whereas the lowest was observed in MS patients, even when compared with healthy controls.

cDNA synthesis used template-switch 5'RACE with a primer carrying a 10-nucleotide random unique molecular identifier tagging each TCR transcript. Over 180 million TCR-beta sequences, covering 15-18 subjects, were produced in each sequencing run. Total RNA was extracted with the RNeasy kit. The KAPA Real-time Library Amplification kit was used to amplify TCR-beta VDJ regions with primers targeting the TCR constant region and the 5'RACE anchor. Sample indexes and Illumina adaptors were added in a first PCR, after which library yield was increased in a second PCR. After Ampure bead purification, the roughly 650 bp TCR product was size-selected on a 2% E-gel SizeSelection system. Before pooling, libraries had their quality checked on a Bioanalyzer, their concentration measured with Qubit, and their quantity determined with the Kapa Library Quantification kit. An Illumina HiSeq 2500 was used to sequence the libraries paired-end at 2 x 150 bp. To increase sequence diversity, about 25-31% phiX was spiked into each library pool. Concerning the study's data processing: Quality-filtered reads were processed with the UMI-based MiGEC pipeline, and over 75% of raw TCR sequences were removed by the MiGEC pipeline during error correction. VDJ genes were aligned to IMGT germline references, and clonotypes were defined by unique CDR3 amino acid sequence plus V-J genes. VDJtools evaluated clonal expansion, Shannon diversity and CDR3 relatedness (CalcPairwiseDistances, ClusterSamples); CLCbio workbench built phylogenetic trees. Using coefficient-of-variation modelling across technical triplicates, the study counted a clone as expanded if it had at least 8 unique UMIs. Using fastp at Q25 and MiXCR, TCRdb reprocessed the public reads and kept productive beta chains. Identical CDR3 proteins give one entry, which carries the most common genes and DNA. The V and J calls and clone size are TCRdb's, not the authors'. Recorded for this sample are 50,000 or so distinct CDR3 sequences; over 20% of them occurred a single time. Roughly 25% of the sample comes from the top ten.

For this chain, trimming is 5 bases at the V end and 4 bases at the J end, and the number of junction bases without a gene match is 12. From a lookup of the germline V gene (reference sequence), CDR1 and CDR2 are SEHNR and FQNEAQ. Including the terminal cysteine and phenylalanine, the CDR3 comprises 16 residues. Only the CDR3 part of the read is kept: 48 bases, read in frame from the first base. Healthy controls were blood bank volunteers in Maryland, USA. For unsorted PBMC libraries, 2 million PBMCs were used after storage in RNAlater at -80 degrees C until RNA extraction. Peripheral blood was subjected to Ficoll-Hypaque density gradient centrifugation to isolate PBMCs, which were then cryopreserved in liquid nitrogen.

The clonotype originates from a woman aged 65 to 85 in good health. The sequenced sample was PBMCs. The chain uses TRBV7-9 and TRBJ2-3, and 7 junction bases match TRBD2. The CDR3 corresponds to CASSPGGGREADTQYF. The sequenced DNA: TGTGCCAGCAGCCCTGGCGGCGGGAGAGAAGCAGATACGCAGTATTTT.